The 9 T cell receptor beta chains below were found in one sample sequenced in a study of persistence of HIV-infected CD4 T cells. This was the immunoSEQ version 4 assay in survey mode. Some clones are missing from TCRdb's copy, which holds only in-frame ones; the method was immunoSEQ multiplex PCR. The top ten hold less than 2% of the sample, which has roughly 25,000 clones, about 74% seen once. For these receptors, no antigen is known. An overlapping HIV-1 Gag peptide pool stimulated these cells at 0.85 to 1 ug/peptide/mL. CD4+ T cells upregulating both CD40 ligand and CD69 were sorted as responding cells. Sequenced here: CD4+ T cells sorted from PBMCs after roughly 18-hour stimulation, sampled from a patient who received antiretroviral therapy. These receptor sequences come from an adult man with HIV who was CMV-seropositive.

J is TRBJ1-3 and V is TRBV7-2; no definite D call. Germline V gene lookup returns CDR1 SGHTA and CDR2 FQGNSA. V lost 5 bases to trimming and J lost 5 bases, with 16 bases between them. The CDR3 spans 15 residues. CDR3: CASSLRHDGRNTIYF. Written as DNA, the CDR3 is TGTGCCAGCAGCCTACGACACGACGGCCGAAACACCATATATTTT.

The CDR3 loop reads CATSGADRYHKNIQYF. The CDR3 DNA is TGTGCCACCAGTGGAGCCGACAGATACCACAAAAACATTCAGTACTTC. The chain is built from TRBV24-1 and TRBJ2-4, with D possibly TRBD1 on 5 matching bases. The germline V and J ends were trimmed by 5 bases and 3 bases, with 16 bases remaining between them. CDR3 length: 16 residues. Germline values: CDR1 KGHDR, CDR2 SFDVKD.

This clone appeared a few times. The V call is TRBV27, the J call TRBJ1-6; D is uncertain. The germline V gene has CDR1 MNHEY and CDR2 SMNVEV (reference sequence). Trimming stripped 2 bases from V and 4 bases from J, with 12 bases between. The CDR3 length is 16 residues. CDR3 loop: CASSLRLGVYNSPLHF. In DNA, the CDR3 is TGTGCCAGCAGTTTACGCCTCGGGGTTTATAATTCACCCCTCCACTTT.

The J gene is TRBJ2-7, the V gene TRBV2, with D perhaps TRBD1 (8 bases). CDR1 is SNHLY and CDR2 is FYNNEI in the germline V gene. This CDR3 is built from 14 residues. The V and J ends lost 6 bases and 1 base respectively, with 13 bases between them. The CDR3 nucleotides read TGTGCCAGCAGAAAACAGGGGGGGTCCTACGAGCAGTACTTC. It yields the protein CASRKQGGSYEQYF. Drawing the rest from reference TRBV2 and TRBJ2-7, the complete variable domain is EPEVTQTPSHQVTQMGQEVILRCVPISNHLYFYWYRQILGQKVEFLVSFYNNEISEKSEIFDDQFSVERPDGSNFTLKIRSTKLEDSAMYFCASRKQGGSYEQYFGPGTRLTVT.

This clone was counted once. The chain uses TRBV6-5 and TRBJ2-2; D is undetermined. Germline CDR1 MNHEY, CDR2 SVGAGI. The CDR3 extends over 13 amino acids. Deletions cut 6 bases from V and 3 bases from J, with 8 bases between. CDR3 region: CASRGWHTGELFF. For the CDR3, the DNA is TGTGCCAGCAGGGGATGGCACACCGGGGAGCTGTTTTTT.

This chain links TRBV4-1 with TRBJ2-6, with TRBD2 identical over 7 bases. Germline loops: CDR1 MGHRA, CDR2 YSYEKL. The J segment lost 0 bases and the V segment lost 3 bases, leaving 5 bases of the junction unmatched. The length of the CDR3 is 17 residues. The CDR3 region is CASSHGWGGSGANVLTF. CDR3 bases: TGCGCCAGCAGCCACGGCTGGGGGGGCTCTGGGGCCAACGTCCTGACTTTC.

The rearrangement links TRBV10-2 to TRBJ2-2, with 8 bases aligning to TRBD1. The junction had 3 bases not matched to a gene; V was cut back by 0 bases and J by 6 bases. The germline CDR1 and CDR2 sequences are WSHSY and SAAADI. The CDR3 has 15 residues. The CDR3 bases are TGCGCCAGCAGTGAGTCGAACAGGGGGGCCGGGGAGCTGTTTTTT. As protein: CASSESNRGAGELFF.

This clone showed up just once. The rearrangement links TRBV29-1 to TRBJ1-4; a possible D gene is TRBD1 (6 bases). The germline gives CDR1 SQVTM, CDR2 ANQGSEA. This CDR3 has 13 amino acids. Trimming removed 3 bases at V and 3 bases at J, with 8 bases between. The CDR3 region has the DNA TGCAGCGTTGACAGGGGATCTAATGAAAAACTGTTTTTT. It specifies CSVDRGSNEKLFF. Combining the CDR3 with reference TRBV29-1 and TRBJ1-4 gives the whole variable domain SAVISQKPSRDICQRGTSLTIQCQVDSQVTMMFWYRQQPGQSLTLIATANQGSEATYESGFVIDKFPISRPNLTFSTLTVSNMSPEDSSIYLCSVDRGSNEKLFFGSGTQLSVL.

The genes are TRBV5-1 and TRBJ1-6, with D unclear. CDR3 length: 12 amino acids. CDR1 SGHRS and CDR2 YFSETQ come from the germline V gene. Trimming shortened V by 4 bases and J by 7 bases, and 6 bases separated the two germline ends. CDR3 coding DNA: TGCGCCAGCAGCACAGAAAATTCACCCCTCCACTTT. Its protein is CASSTENSPLHF.